This entry lists 28 T cell receptor beta chains sequenced from one sample in a study of cytomegalovirus exposure and HLA in healthy donors (dated by TCRdb to the late 2010s). The library was generated by the immunoSEQ multiplex PCR assay. For the multiplex PCR, a mixture combining 60 forward primers for TCR Vbeta segments and 13 reverse primers for TCR Jbeta segments was used. TCRdb took this table from immuneACCESS and kept in-frame rearrangements with V and J called. Such tables lack part of the clones; where checked against another copy, unresolved V genes explain under half of the gap, and the rest is unexplained. The sample profile shows 200,000 or so clones; around 86% of them were found once. The top ten clonotypes cover less than 3% of the sample. The sequencing sample was made of PBMCs. Receptors were obtained from a woman in her forties in good health and CMV-seronegative.

The genes are TRBV4-1 and TRBJ2-2, with TRBD2 as a possible D gene (5 bases). Germline CDR1 is MGHRA and CDR2 is YSYEKL. This CDR3 region has 15 residues. V lost 4 bases and J lost 2, with 11 bases in between. This CDR3 is CASSLHGKNTGELFF. As DNA, the CDR3 is TGCGCCAGCAGCCTACACGGGAAAAACACCGGGGAGCTGTTTTTT.

The rearrangement uses TRBV14 and TRBJ2-1, with D maybe TRBD2 (6 bases). The CDR3 totals 15 residues. Trimming cost V 4 bases and J 3 bases, with 13 bases left between them. Germline CDR1 is SGHDN and CDR2 is FVKESK. DNA of the CDR3: TGTGCCAGCAGCCCTTTGCGGGGATACTACAATGAGCAGTTCTTC. Its protein product is CASSPLRGYYNEQFF.

The count of this clone is one. The V call is TRBV2, the J call TRBJ2-2; 8 positions match TRBD1. The CDR3 runs 15 residues. Germline CDR1 SNHLY, CDR2 FYNNEI. The V segment lost 3 bases and the J segment 6 bases; nucleotides outside the gene matches: 6. CDR3 sequence: CASSDSQGVAGELFF. CDR3 DNA: TGTGCCAGCAGTGATTCACAGGGGGTGGCCGGGGAGCTGTTTTTT.

The chain joins TRBV2 to TRBJ2-3, with 10 bases fitting TRBD2. The junction had 10 bases not matched to a gene; V was cut back by 4 bases and J by 3 bases. This CDR3 spans 17 amino acids. The germline CDR1 and CDR2 sequences are SNHLY and FYNNEI. The CDR3 loop is CASSGDVPGLATDTQYF. The DNA for the CDR3 is TGTGCCAGCAGTGGCGACGTTCCGGGACTAGCGACAGATACGCAGTATTTT. The variable domain in full, with the rest retrieved from reference TRBV2 and TRBJ2-3, is EPEVTQTPSHQVTQMGQEVILRCVPISNHLYFYWYRQILGQKVEFLVSFYNNEISEKSEIFDDQFSVERPDGSNFTLKIRSTKLEDSAMYFCASSGDVPGLATDTQYFGPGTRLTVL.

This rearrangement joins TRBV18 to TRBJ2-7; perhaps TRBD1 as D (5 bases). Germline lookup yields CDR1 KGHSH and CDR2 LQKENI. The CDR3 is 15 residues long. V lost 2 bases, J lost 2 bases, and 13 bases lay in between. CDR3 in amino acids: CASSPDISRAYEQYF. In DNA form, the CDR3 reads TGTGCCAGCTCACCAGATATTAGCAGGGCCTACGAGCAGTACTTC.

This chain connects TRBV7-8 to TRBJ1-2; TRBD1 matches 8 bases. The CDR3 runs to 15 residues. Trimming at V came to 5 bases and at J to 2 bases, leaving 7 bases not matched to a gene. Germline CDR1 SGHVS, CDR2 FQNEAQ. CDR3 amino acids: CASSPGQGANYGYTF. CDR3 DNA sequence: TGTGCCAGCAGCCCTGGACAGGGAGCAAACTATGGCTACACCTTC.

This clone was counted a few times. The rearrangement uses TRBV2 and TRBJ1-5, with D possibly being TRBD1 (6 bases). The CDR3 sequence is 15 residues long. The germline CDR1 and CDR2 sequences are SNHLY and FYNNEI. Between the trimmed V and J ends, which lost 8 bases and 0 bases, there was a span of 14 bases. DNA for the CDR3: TGTGCCAGCCTAGGTGACAGGATTAGCAATCAGCCCCAGCATTTT. It encodes CASLGDRISNQPQHF.

This clone appeared once. The rearrangement uses TRBV10-1 and TRBJ2-1; D may be TRBD1 (7 bases). This CDR3 spans 15 amino acids. Germline V lookup: CDR1 WNHNN, CDR2 SYGVQD (reference sequence). V lost 0 bases and J 8 bases, leaving 14 bases between the germline ends. The chain's CDR3 is CASSESGRGDDEQFF. CDR3 coding DNA: TGCGCCAGCAGTGAGTCCGGCAGGGGGGACGATGAGCAGTTCTTC.

J is TRBJ1-2 and V is TRBV18, with 8 bases fitting TRBD1. Germline loops: CDR1 KGHSH, CDR2 LQKENI. The V segment lost 2 bases and the J segment 8 bases; nucleotides outside the gene matches: 7. The CDR3 sequence is 14 residues long. The CDR3 DNA follows: TGTGCCAGCTCACCAGCGAGACAGGGGACAGGCTACACCTTC. It translates to CASSPARQGTGYTF.

V gene TRBV27 combines with J gene TRBJ2-1; 8 bases align to TRBD1. In germline, CDR1 is MNHEY, CDR2 SMNVEV (reference sequence). The CDR3 contains 15 residues. The ends lost 6 bases at V and 6 bases at J; junction bases unmatched: 10. The CDR3 DNA sequence: TGTGCCAGCAGCAAGGCGCAGGGGGCGACCAATGAGCAGTTCTTC. Its protein product is CASSKAQGATNEQFF.

This rearrangement joins TRBV18 to TRBJ2-2, with D possibly matching TRBD2 (6 bases). This CDR3 has 14 amino acids. Germline CDR1 KGHSH, CDR2 LQKENI. V was shortened by 9 bases and J by 5 bases, with 16 bases between the two germline ends. CDR3 nucleotide sequence: TGTGCCAGTCACAATATGGGGAGGACCGGGGAGCTGTTTTTT. This gives the protein CASHNMGRTGELFF.

The V call is TRBV5-4, the J call TRBJ1-1; perhaps TRBD1 as D (6 bases). CDR3 size: 16 residues. Germline CDR1 SGHNT, CDR2 YYREEE (reference sequence). V lost 0 bases and J lost 4, with 16 bases in between. DNA of the CDR3: TGTGCCAGCAGCTTGGGACAGGCCTTTCGGGGCACTGAAGCTTTCTTT. It is translated as CASSLGQAFRGTEAFF.

This chain connects TRBV6-5 to TRBJ2-7; D is unclear. The CDR3 has 13 residues. Trimming removed 7 bases from V and 6 bases from J, with 16 bases in between. Germline-derived CDR1 and CDR2 are MNHEY and SVGAGI. CDR3 in amino acids: CASTPLRFSEQYF. The CDR3 bases are TGTGCCAGCACCCCCTTGCGATTTTCCGAGCAGTACTTC.

The V gene is TRBV11-2, the J gene TRBJ2-3, with TRBD2 matching over 8 bases. With 3 bases clipped from V and 1 base from J, the junction kept 0 bases outside the gene matches. The germline gives CDR1 SGHAT, CDR2 FQNNGV. CDR3 length: 14 residues. CDR3 nucleotides: TGTGCCAGCAGCTTGACTAGCGGCACAGATACGCAGTATTTT. Protein: CASSLTSGTDTQYF.

V usage is TRBV30 and J usage is TRBJ1-2, with D tentatively TRBD1 (6 bases). In germline, CDR1 is GTSNPN, CDR2 SVGIG (reference sequence). This CDR3 is built from 12 residues. Between the trimmed V and J ends, which lost 5 bases and 3 bases, there was a span of 10 bases. The CDR3 region is CAWGQIYYGYTF. The CDR3 nucleotides are TGTGCCTGGGGACAGATATACTATGGCTACACCTTC.

The rearrangement links TRBV5-6 to TRBJ1-5, with 7 nucleotides matching TRBD1. Losses at the gene ends were 4 bases for V and 1 base for J; bases not matched to a gene: 2. The CDR3 covers 14 residues. From germline, CDR1 is SGHDT and CDR2 YYEEEE. CDR3 region: CASSLQGSNQPQHF. The CDR3 DNA sequence: TGTGCCAGCAGCCTACAGGGGAGCAATCAGCCCCAGCATTTT.

This clone has more than one count but fewer than ten. The genes are TRBV6-1 and TRBJ1-1; D ambiguous. The CDR3 is made up of 12 amino acids. Germline V CDR1 and CDR2: MNHNS, SASEGT. Trimming took off 10 bases at V and 6 bases at J, with 15 bases between the two ends. The CDR3 is CATRNQFSEAFF. DNA of the CDR3: TGTGCCACCAGGAACCAGTTTTCTGAAGCTTTCTTT.

This sequence joins TRBV18 and TRBJ1-4, with D hard to call. The V gene's germline CDR1 is KGHSH and CDR2 LQKENI. The CDR3 runs 15 residues. V dropped 5 bases and J dropped 5 bases, with 15 bases sitting between them. In nucleotides, the CDR3 is TGTGCCAGCTCAGTTGTCCGAACCGAGAATGAAAAACTGTTTTTT. Translation: CASSVVRTENEKLFF.

The chain employs TRBV11-1 and TRBJ2-3, with D possibly being TRBD2 (5 bases). The germline CDR1 and CDR2 sequences are SGHAT and FQDESV (reference sequence). This CDR3 has 13 residues. V lost 2 bases to trimming and J lost 6 bases, with 9 bases between them. The chain's CDR3 is CASSLRGDDTQYF. In DNA, the CDR3 is TGTGCCAGCAGCTTACGGGGTGATGATACGCAGTATTTT.

This clone has just one count. The CDR3: CASSELETQYF. In DNA form, the CDR3 reads TGTGCCAGCAGTGAACTAGAGACCCAGTACTTC. The chain links TRBV6-1 to TRBJ2-5; D ambiguous. The CDR3 loop spans 11 amino acids. Germline V lookup: CDR1 MNHNS, CDR2 SASEGT. V was shortened by 2 bases and J by 4 bases, with 2 bases between the two germline ends.

The chain employs TRBV28 and TRBJ2-2; D possibly corresponds to TRBD1 (6 bases). The CDR3 sequence is 16 residues long. Germline CDR1 MDHEN, CDR2 SYDVKM. Trimming removed 2 bases at V and 6 bases at J, with 16 bases between. CDR3: CASSLRPGDGAGELFF. The CDR3 DNA is TGTGCCAGCAGTTTACGCCCAGGGGATGGGGCCGGGGAGCTGTTTTTT. The full variable domain, its missing parts supplied by reference TRBV28 and TRBJ2-2, is DVKVTQSSRYLVKRTGEKVFLECVQDMDHENMFWYRQDPGLGLRLIYFSYDVKMKEKGDIPEGYSVSREKKERFSLILESASTNQTSMYLCASSLRPGDGAGELFFGEGSRLTVL.

V is TRBV19 and J is TRBJ1-1, with D possibly matching TRBD1 (6 bases). The germline CDR1 and CDR2 sequences are LNHDA and SQIVND (reference sequence). V lost 1 base and J 5 bases, leaving 14 bases between the germline ends. The CDR3 is made up of 15 amino acids. In DNA, the CDR3 is TGTGCCAGTAGTATAGTCGAGTGGGGGCGTACTGAAGCTTTCTTT. This translates into CASSIVEWGRTEAFF. The full variable domain, rest sourced from reference TRBV19 and TRBJ1-1, is DGGITQSPKYLFRKEGQNVTLSCEQNLNHDAMYWYRQDPGQGLRLIYYSQIVNDFQKGDIAEGYSVSREKKESFPLTVTSAQKNPTAFYLCASSIVEWGRTEAFFGQGTRLTVV.

This clone occurred once. The chain carries TRBV28 and TRBJ2-1, with 12 bases aligning to TRBD2. Germline assignment: CDR1 MDHEN and CDR2 SYDVKM. The CDR3 extends over 16 amino acids. The ends lost 5 bases at V and 10 bases at J; junction bases unmatched: 12. For the CDR3, the DNA is TGTGCCAGCAGTCCCCAACTAGCGGGAGGTTTTGGGGAGCAGTTCTTC. The encoded protein is CASSPQLAGGFGEQFF.

The rearrangement uses TRBV5-1 and TRBJ1-2, with 7 bases lining up with TRBD1. V shed 4 bases, J shed 4 bases, and the junction held 10 bases outside the gene matches. Germline CDR1 reads SGHRS; CDR2 reads YFSETQ. The CDR3 covers 15 residues. The CDR3 DNA reads as TGCGCCAGCAGCGAGACGCCGGACAGGTCCTATGGCTACACCTTC. This translates into CASSETPDRSYGYTF.

The chain links TRBV5-6 to TRBJ2-1, with D perhaps TRBD2 (5 bases). Germline CDR1 reads SGHDT; CDR2 reads YYEEEE. The CDR3 loop spans 14 amino acids. Trimming took off 4 bases at V and 1 base at J, with 9 bases between the two ends. The CDR3 DNA reads as TGTGCCAGCAGCCGCCGGGGATCCTACAATGAGCAGTTCTTC. It is translated as CASSRRGSYNEQFF.

The rearrangement joins TRBV7-6 to TRBJ2-5; tentatively, D is TRBD2 (5 bases). V was cut by 5 bases and J by 4 bases, with 14 bases left in between. The CDR3 runs 14 residues. Per germline, CDR1 SGHVS and CDR2 FNYEAQ. In DNA form, the CDR3 reads TGTGCCAGCAGCGAAACCGGGATAAGAGAGACCCAGTACTTC. It encodes CASSETGIRETQYF.

To note about this clone: One junction end disagrees with the germline gene, perhaps due to a read error. The chain is built from TRBV7-9 and TRBJ2-2; D may be TRBD2 (5 bases). Germline-derived CDR1 and CDR2 are SEHNR and FQNEAQ (reference sequence). The CDR3 is made up of 12 amino acids. The CDR3: CSSRRMGGWLFF. CDR3 in DNA: TGTTCCAGCAGAAGGATGGGCGGGTGGCTGTTTTTT.

The chain links TRBV19 to TRBJ2-5, with D possibly TRBD2 on 7 matching bases. The CDR3 covers 14 residues. CDR1 LNHDA and CDR2 SQIVND come from the germline V gene (reference sequence). Trimming pared 5 bases from V and 4 bases from J, leaving 14 bases between. CDR3 protein: CASSGGRGLETQYF. The CDR3, as DNA: TGTGCCAGTAGTGGAGGGCGGGGGCTAGAGACCCAGTACTTC.